The next 15 T cell receptor beta chains were all read from a single sample in a study of T-cell memory formation after mild COVID-19. TCRdb passed the 5' RACE reads through MiXCR, listing each CDR3 protein once. The profile shows 250,000 to 350,000 distinct CDR3 sequences, about 16% of them singletons. Sequenced material: PBMCs or a T cell subset sorted from them (not recorded which). These receptors all stem from a man younger than 35 who had mild COVID-19 (a few samples of this study predate the infection). Cell type and time point are not known.

There are many counts of this clonotype. The rearrangement joins TRBV5-1 to TRBJ1-1; D may be TRBD1 (5 bases). The germline V gene has CDR1 SGHRS and CDR2 YFSETQ. The CDR3 has 14 residues. Trimming left V 0 bases short and J 4 bases short, with 10 bases between. This CDR3 reads CASSLEAGSTEAFF. The CDR3 nucleotides read TGCGCCAGCAGCTTGGAGGCAGGGAGCACTGAAGCTTTCTTT.

Only a few counts were recorded for this clonotype. The chain carries TRBV6-5 and TRBJ1-2, with 8 positions matching TRBD1. The CDR3 covers 15 residues. CDR1 and CDR2 from the germline V gene are MNHEY and SVGAGI. With V trimmed by 1 base and J by 4 bases, 5 bases remained unmatched. CDR3 sequence reads: CASSYLGTGSYGYTF. The CDR3 coding sequence is TGTGCCAGCAGTTACTTAGGGACAGGATCCTATGGCTACACCTTC.

At least ten counts were recorded for this clonotype. The gene calls are TRBV30 and TRBJ2-2; 8 bases map to TRBD1. The CDR3 runs 13 residues. The germline CDR1 and CDR2 sequences are GTSNPN and SVGIG (reference sequence). The trim removed 3 bases at V and 6 bases at J, leaving 3 bases unmatched. This CDR3 is CAWSRQGSGELFF. CDR3 DNA: TGTGCCTGGAGCCGACAGGGGTCCGGGGAGCTGTTTTTT.

This clonotype was detected a few times. The genes are TRBV10-3 and TRBJ2-5; 8 bases are a match to TRBD1. The ends lost 10 bases at V and 2 bases at J; junction bases unmatched: 9. CDR3 length equals 14 residues. Germline CDR1 ENHRY, CDR2 SYGVKD. As DNA, the CDR3 is TGTGCCACGAGAACAGGGGGTCAGCAAGAGACCCAGTACTTC. It codes for CATRTGGQQETQYF.

This clonotype has just a few counts. The V gene is TRBV18, the J gene TRBJ2-7; D gene unclear. Germline CDR1 reads KGHSH; CDR2 reads LQKENI. The CDR3 consists of 12 residues. The germline V and J ends were trimmed by 1 base and 5 bases, with 6 bases remaining between them. The CDR3 loop is CASSPREDEQYF. The CDR3 DNA is TGTGCCAGCTCACCACGAGAAGACGAGCAGTACTTC.

The CDR3 here is CATSNGMNTEAFF. Here the CDR3 DNA reads TGTGCCACCAGCAACGGGATGAACACTGAAGCTTTCTTT. The rearrangement uses TRBV15 and TRBJ1-1; D not resolved. Trimming stripped 4 bases from V and 0 bases from J, with 6 bases between. Germline loops: CDR1 LNHNV, CDR2 YYDKDF (reference sequence). This CDR3 has 13 amino acids.

The chain has TRBV4-1 and TRBJ2-5; 7 bases are a match to TRBD1. V lost 8 bases and J lost 1; bases outside the gene matches: 10. There are 15 residues in the CDR3. From germline, CDR1 is MGHRA and CDR2 YSYEKL. The CDR3 sequence: CASAYRRTGQETQYF. CDR3 coding DNA: TGCGCCAGCGCATACCGCCGGACAGGCCAAGAGACCCAGTACTTC.

V gene TRBV7-2 combines with J gene TRBJ1-1; D remains unclear. V lost 6 bases, J lost 11 bases, and 19 bases lay in between. Germline V gives CDR1 SGHTA, CDR2 FQGNSA. This CDR3 contains 13 residues. The CDR3 DNA sequence: TGTGCCAGCAGACGGTCCAATTGGGTGGAGGCTTTCTTT. Protein product: CASRRSNWVEAFF.

This clonotype was found a few times. This chain links TRBV6-5 with TRBJ2-1; the match to TRBD1 covers 8 bases. There are 15 residues in the CDR3. Germline assignment: CDR1 MNHEY and CDR2 SVGAGI. The V segment lost 6 bases and the J segment 0 bases; nucleotides outside the gene matches: 4. The CDR3 protein is CASRRTGSSYNEQFF. The CDR3 DNA is TGTGCCAGCAGAAGGACAGGGAGCTCCTACAATGAGCAGTTCTTC.

This chain connects TRBV4-2 to TRBJ1-5; possibly TRBD1 for D (5 bases). The germline CDR1 and CDR2 sequences are LGHNA and YNFKEQ. This CDR3 spans 16 amino acids. Trimming stripped 1 base from V and 7 bases from J, with 17 bases between. The CDR3 loop is CASSQAPRALWQPQHF. The CDR3 nucleotides are TGTGCCAGCAGCCAAGCCCCCAGGGCTCTCTGGCAGCCCCAGCATTTT.

This clonotype was detected only a few times. This chain joins TRBV11-1 and TRBJ1-2, with D perhaps matching TRBD1 (6 bases). The CDR3 is 12 residues long. Germline V gene data show CDR1 as SGHAT and CDR2 as FQDESV (reference sequence). V lost 5 bases and J lost 13, with 17 bases in between. The chain's CDR3 is CASSEMGHGGTF. The DNA of the CDR3 is TGTGCCAGCAGCGAGATGGGACACGGGGGCACCTTC.

This clonotype showed up just a few times. This sequence joins TRBV7-6 and TRBJ1-1; 9 bases are a match to TRBD1. Germline CDR1 SGHVS, CDR2 FNYEAQ. CDR3 length: 14 amino acids. V was clipped by 4 bases and J by 6 bases; unmatched bases: 6. The CDR3 sequence: CASSSRQGVAEAFF. CDR3 sequence (DNA): TGTGCCAGCAGCTCCAGACAGGGGGTCGCTGAAGCTTTCTTT.

In its sample, this clonotype was seen a few times. V and J are TRBV18 and TRBJ2-5, with D perhaps matching TRBD1 or TRBD2 (6 bases each). Trimming left V 1 base short and J 6 bases short, with 18 bases between. CDR1 is KGHSH, CDR2 LQKENI, per germline. This CDR3 region has 16 residues. In nucleotides, the CDR3 is TGTGCCAGCTCACCACAGGGGGGACCACAAGATAAGACCCAGTACTTC. Translating gives CASSPQGGPQDKTQYF.

V usage is TRBV5-1 and J usage is TRBJ1-1; tentatively, D is TRBD1 (6 bases). V gave up 4 bases and J gave up 2 bases, with 15 bases separating them. The CDR3 extends over 15 amino acids. Germline V lookup: CDR1 SGHRS, CDR2 YFSETQ. The CDR3 nucleotides are TGCGCCAGCAGCCCTTACAGACAGGCTAACACTGAAGCTTTCTTT. It encodes CASSPYRQANTEAFF.

This clonotype was seen more than once but under ten times. This chain links TRBV29-1 with TRBJ1-2, with 7 positions matching TRBD1. J was trimmed by 0 bases and V by 6 bases; bases with no gene match: 4. The CDR3 runs to 13 residues. Germline values: CDR1 SQVTM, CDR2 ANQGSEA. The CDR3 DNA is TGCAGCGTGGGACAGAGTGCTAACTATGGCTACACCTTC. Translated, it gives CSVGQSANYGYTF.